The 25 T cell receptor beta chains presented below share a single source sample, sequenced in a study of blood T cell repertoires in COVID-19. TCRdb keeps only in-frame clones here, not all; method: immunoSEQ multiplex PCR. Of about 200,000 clones listed, about 89% are singletons. The sample taken for sequencing was peripheral blood. These receptors came from a man aged 40-50 years with acute or convalescent COVID-19.

The chain is built from TRBV6-5 and TRBJ1-1; no clear D gene. V was clipped by 0 bases and J by 1 base, with 9 bases between them. The CDR3 loop spans 15 amino acids. Germline values: CDR1 MNHEY, CDR2 SVGAGI. In DNA, the CDR3 is TGTGCCAGCAGTTACTCGATGATACAGAACACTGAAGCTTTCTTT. Encoded protein: CASSYSMIQNTEAFF.

The chain links TRBV6-6 to TRBJ1-4; 7 nucleotides line up with TRBD1. CDR1 and CDR2 (germline): MNHNY, SVGAGI (reference sequence). V lost 5 bases, J lost 7 bases, and 10 bases stayed unmatched. The CDR3 is 15 amino acids. CDR3 residues: CASSPKQGNSEKLFF. CDR3 DNA sequence: TGTGCCAGCAGTCCAAAACAGGGGAATAGTGAAAAACTGTTTTTT.

This clone came up once. The gene calls are TRBV18 and TRBJ1-6, with 9 bases lining up with TRBD1. Germline trimming cut 3 bases from V and 6 bases from J; bases unmatched to any gene: 6. This CDR3 comprises 16 residues. Per germline, CDR1 KGHSH and CDR2 LQKENI. The CDR3 coding sequence is TGTGCCAGCTCACCGCGGGACAGGGTAACTAATTCACCCCTCCACTTT. Translating gives CASSPRDRVTNSPLHF.

This chain joins TRBV5-6 and TRBJ1-3, with D unclear. CDR3 length equals 14 residues. Per germline, CDR1 SGHDT and CDR2 YYEEEE. The ends were cut back, 0 bases at V and 3 bases at J, with 7 bases in the middle. In DNA, the CDR3 is TGTGCCAGCAGCTTGGGAGGGATTGGAAACACCATATATTTT. The encoded protein is CASSLGGIGNTIYF.

This clone was seen just once. The chain combines TRBV18 with TRBJ1-3; TRBD1 matches 8 bases. The CDR3 consists of 16 residues. Germline CDR1 reads KGHSH; CDR2 reads LQKENI. Unmatched junction bases numbered 5, after V lost 4 bases and J lost 0 bases. The CDR3 DNA follows: TGTGCCAGCTCACGCTCCGGGACAGGCTCTGGAAACACCATATATTTT. Its translation is CASSRSGTGSGNTIYF.

The rearrangement links TRBV27 to TRBJ1-4, with 7 bases identical to TRBD1. The V and J ends lost 5 bases and 0 bases, in that order; junction bases with no gene match: 24. This CDR3 comprises 22 residues. The germline CDR1 and CDR2 sequences are MNHEY and SMNVEV (reference sequence). CDR3 bases: TGTGCCAGCAGTAGGGGCGGGACAGACTTTGGAAAGTGGTCTCCAACTAATGAAAAACTGTTTTTT. It yields the protein CASSRGGTDFGKWSPTNEKLFF.

Remarks on this clone: Other DNA variants within this sample encode the same CDR3. The gene calls are TRBV30 and TRBJ1-1; D is possibly TRBD1 (5 bases). The V end lost 0 bases, the J end lost 4 bases, and 9 bases lay between the germline ends. Germline CDR1 GTSNPN, CDR2 SVGIG (reference sequence). The CDR3 is 13 amino acids. The CDR3 spells CAWSVLGGTEAFF. CDR3 DNA sequence: TGTGCCTGGAGTGTTTTGGGGGGCACTGAAGCTTTCTTT.

V is TRBV5-4 and J is TRBJ2-1; D gene unclear. CDR3 length: 13 amino acids. V was cut by 0 bases and J by 8 bases, with 9 bases left in between. Germline loops: CDR1 SGHNT, CDR2 YYREEE (reference sequence). The CDR3 DNA reads as TGTGCCAGCAGCTTGGCCGGGTTGCATGAGCAGTTCTTC. Protein sequence: CASSLAGLHEQFF. The whole variable domain, remainder taken from reference TRBV5-4 and TRBJ2-1, is ETGVTQSPTHLIKTRGQQVTLRCSSQSGHNTVSWYQQALGQGPQFIFQYYREEENGRGNFPPRFSGLQFPNYSSELNVNALELDDSALYLCASSLAGLHEQFFGPGTRLTVL.

The gene calls are TRBV28 and TRBJ1-3, with D possibly TRBD1 on 6 matching bases. Germline V gene sequence: CDR1 MDHEN, CDR2 SYDVKM. The CDR3 is made up of 15 amino acids. Trimming shortened V by 2 bases and J by 4 bases, and 12 bases separated the two germline ends. The CDR3 region has the DNA TGTGCCAGCAGTTTAAGGGACATTCCCGGAAACACCATATATTTT. Its translation: CASSLRDIPGNTIYF.

The chain is built from TRBV6-2 or TRBV6-3 and TRBJ1-1, with TRBD1 as a possible D gene (6 bases). The germline CDR1 and CDR2 sequences are MNHEY and SVGEGT. This CDR3 is built from 19 residues. The V end was cut by 2 bases, the J end by 1 base, with 23 bases between. The CDR3 here is CASSYVAGDIGGRNTEAFF. DNA for the CDR3: TGTGCCAGCAGTTACGTGGCGGGGGATATTGGGGGCCGGAACACTGAAGCTTTCTTT.

This clone turned up a few times. The gene calls are TRBV6-5 and TRBJ2-5; D is unclear. V shed 6 bases and J shed 0 bases, with 8 bases lying between them. Germline V gene data show CDR1 as MNHEY and CDR2 as SVGAGI. The CDR3 consists of 13 residues. This CDR3 reads CASRPGYQETQYF. The CDR3 nucleotides read TGTGCCAGCAGGCCCGGGTACCAAGAGACCCAGTACTTC.

This clone has a handful of counts. The V gene is TRBV5-1, the J gene TRBJ1-2; D is unresolved. CDR1 and CDR2 (germline): SGHRS, YFSETQ. The ends were cut back, 4 bases at V and 6 bases at J, with 16 bases in the middle. This CDR3 spans 14 amino acids. The CDR3 sequence is CASSPFPGYNGYTF. The CDR3 DNA reads TGCGCCAGCAGCCCCTTTCCAGGATATAATGGCTACACCTTC.

The chain has TRBV27 and TRBJ2-5, with TRBD2 identical over 13 bases. Trimming at V came to 6 bases and at J to 1 base, leaving 11 bases not matched to a gene. The germline V gene encodes CDR1 MNHEY and CDR2 SMNVEV (reference sequence). The CDR3 consists of 18 residues. The CDR3 coding sequence is TGTGCCAGCAGCCTCTTGACTAGCGGGGGGACCTTCCAAGAGACCCAGTACTTC. Translation: CASSLLTSGGTFQETQYF.

The CDR3 nucleotides read TGTGCCAGCAGTTTCAGACAGACATATAACTATGGCTACACCTTC. The encoded protein is CASSFRQTYNYGYTF. The rearrangement links TRBV6-2 or TRBV6-3 to TRBJ1-2, with a possible D match to TRBD1 (5 bases). The CDR3 length is 15 residues. Looked up from germline, CDR1 is MNHEY and CDR2 is SVGEGT. Trimming cost V 4 bases and J 1 base, with 13 bases left between them.

The V call is TRBV5-4, the J call TRBJ1-3; possible D gene TRBD1, 6 bases. The V end was cut by 4 bases, the J end by 0 bases, with 8 bases between. Germline V gene sequence: CDR1 SGHNT, CDR2 YYREEE (reference sequence). The CDR3 is made up of 14 amino acids. The CDR3 protein is CASSRTDSGNTIYF. The CDR3 DNA is TGTGCCAGCAGCCGGACAGACTCTGGAAACACCATATATTTT.

The genes are TRBV9 and TRBJ2-7; 7 nucleotides align to TRBD1. This CDR3 has 15 amino acids. Trimming took 3 bases from V and 3 from J; bases not matched to a gene: 9. The germline CDR1 and CDR2 sequences are SGDLS and YYNGEE. The CDR3 spells CASSAQGLGYYEQYF. CDR3 nucleotide sequence: TGTGCCAGCAGCGCACAGGGGCTTGGGTACTACGAGCAGTACTTC.

The chain uses TRBV2 and TRBJ2-7; 9 bases map to TRBD1. Per germline, CDR1 SNHLY and CDR2 FYNNEI. CDR3 length: 13 residues. The V segment lost 6 bases and the J segment 3 bases; nucleotides outside the gene matches: 3. As DNA, the CDR3 is TGTGCCAGCAGGGGGACAGGGATCTACGAGCAGTACTTC. Amino acid sequence: CASRGTGIYEQYF.

V usage is TRBV11-2 and J usage is TRBJ1-4, with D uncertain. Germline CDR1 SGHAT, CDR2 FQNNGV. The CDR3 loop spans 15 amino acids. Trimming shortened V by 0 bases and J by 3 bases, and 8 bases separated the two germline ends. The CDR3: CASSLDVAANEKLFF. Written as DNA, the CDR3 is TGTGCCAGCAGCTTAGATGTGGCAGCTAATGAAAAACTGTTTTTT.

The chain uses TRBV6-2 or TRBV6-3 and TRBJ1-2; 7 bases align to TRBD1. Trimming removed 5 bases from V and 5 bases from J; junction bases left unmatched: 8. The germline V gene has CDR1 MNHEY and CDR2 SVGEGT. This CDR3 is 14 amino acids long. This chain's CDR3 is CASSGDSLPYGYTF. In DNA form, the CDR3 reads TGTGCCAGCAGTGGGGACAGCTTGCCTTATGGCTACACCTTC.

The chain uses TRBV30 and TRBJ1-5; 7 bases line up with TRBD1. J lost 8 bases, V lost 2 bases, and 9 bases had no gene match. CDR3 length equals 14 residues. In germline, CDR1 is GTSNPN, CDR2 SVGIG (reference sequence). The CDR3 sequence is CAWSQRGGFEPQHF. CDR3 DNA: TGTGCCTGGAGTCAACGAGGGGGCTTTGAGCCCCAGCATTTT.

The gene calls are TRBV7-8 and TRBJ2-1, with a weak D call TRBD2 (6 bases). The CDR3 is 15 amino acids. V was pared by 7 bases and J by 5 bases, with 18 bases between. In germline, CDR1 is SGHVS, CDR2 FQNEAQ. The CDR3 sequence: CASIDSRRRDNEQFF. DNA for the CDR3: TGTGCCAGCATTGATTCGAGACGGAGGGACAATGAGCAGTTCTTC.

The chain joins TRBV27 to TRBJ2-5, with 7 nucleotides matching TRBD2. This CDR3 has 15 residues. Unmatched junction bases numbered 6, after V lost 3 bases and J lost 2 bases. Germline V lookup: CDR1 MNHEY, CDR2 SMNVEV (reference sequence). CDR3 DNA: TGTGCCAGCAGTTTTCGGGGGGAAGCACAAGAGACCCAGTACTTC. Translating gives CASSFRGEAQETQYF.

The V and J genes are TRBV14 and TRBJ1-5; no clear D. CDR1 SGHDN and CDR2 FVKESK come from the germline V gene. Trimming took 7 bases from V and 0 from J, leaving 22 bases between them. CDR3 length: 18 amino acids. The CDR3 region is CASNESGTKATSNQPQHF. DNA of the CDR3: TGTGCCAGCAACGAATCGGGAACGAAGGCGACTAGCAATCAGCCCCAGCATTTT.

The chain has TRBV4-1 and TRBJ2-7; 7 nucleotides align to TRBD1. This CDR3 has 15 amino acids. Losses at the gene ends were 1 base for V and 3 bases for J; bases not matched to a gene: 6. CDR1 MGHRA and CDR2 YSYEKL come from the germline V gene. CDR3 region: CASSQVRQGLYEQYF. CDR3 DNA sequence: TGCGCCAGCAGCCAAGTTAGACAGGGTCTCTACGAGCAGTACTTC.

V is TRBV10-2 and J is TRBJ1-6; TRBD1 aligns across 8 bases. Germline CDR1 and CDR2: WSHSY and SAAADI. Trimming at V came to 2 bases and at J to 5 bases, leaving 8 bases not matched to a gene. The CDR3 is 17 residues long. CDR3 DNA: TGCGCCAGCAGTGAGACATTTCCACAGGGGGATAATTCACCCCTCCACTTT. Its protein product is CASSETFPQGDNSPLHF.